The rows below give T cell receptor beta chains drawn from one sample of a study of T cell responses to AZD1222 COVID-19 vaccine. TCRdb's table, derived via immunoSEQ multiplex PCR, lists solely in-frame clones and lacks some. The table records some 140,000 clones, approximately 90% of them present only once. The sample here was peripheral blood, taken on day 0 of AZD1222 vaccination. These receptors were obtained from an adult in good health. CDR3s include the opening cysteine and the closing phenylalanine or tryptophan. Fields, in order: D gene, clone size, J gene, V gene, CDR3 protein, CDR3 DNA. D genes are given only for firm matches. Clone sizes are given selectively: once, few, many, or a class where the clone is expanded.

D: -
size: -
J: TRBJ1-1
V: TRBV19
CDR3: CASRERANTEAFF
DNA: TGTGCCAGTAGGGAACGGGCGAACACTGAAGCTTTCTTT

D: -
size: -
J: TRBJ1-2
V: TRBV6-5
CDR3: CASRETANYGYTF
DNA: TGTGCCAGCAGGGAGACAGCTAACTATGGCTACACCTTC

D: TRBD1
size: few
J: TRBJ2-7
V: TRBV10-3
CDR3: CAISGDREYEQYF
DNA: TGTGCCATCAGTGGGGACAGGGAATACGAGCAGTACTTC

D: TRBD1
size: -
J: TRBJ1-5
V: TRBV19
CDR3: CASSMRGTGSGSIPQHF
DNA: TGTGCCAGTAGTATGAGGGGGACAGGGTCTGGGTCTATACCCCAGCATTTT

D: TRBD2
size: -
J: TRBJ2-3
V: TRBV4-2
CDR3: CASSRGLDGSTDTQYF
DNA: TGTGCCAGCAGCCGAGGACTAGACGGCAGCACAGATACGCAGTATTTT

D: -
size: -
J: TRBJ2-7
V: TRBV28
CDR3: CASSSVDRYEQYF
DNA: TGTGCCAGCAGTTCCGTCGACAGATACGAGCAGTACTTC

D: TRBD2
size: -
J: TRBJ2-1
V: TRBV25-1
CDR3: CASSGASGRTDEQFF
DNA: TGTGCCAGCAGTGGAGCTAGCGGGAGAACCGATGAGCAGTTCTTC

D: -
size: -
J: TRBJ1-5
V: TRBV6-2/TRBV6-3
CDR3: CASSYSSAGNQPQHF
DNA: TGTGCCAGCAGTTACTCGTCCGCCGGCAATCAGCCCCAGCATTTT

D: -
size: -
J: TRBJ1-2
V: TRBV11-2
CDR3: CASSRPEAGNYGYTF
DNA: TGTGCCAGCAGCCGCCCGGAGGCCGGTAACTATGGCTACACCTTC

D: TRBD2
size: -
J: TRBJ2-1
V: TRBV5-1
CDR3: CASSRSGSSYNEQFF
DNA: TGCGCCAGCAGCCGCAGCGGGAGCTCCTACAATGAGCAGTTCTTC

D: -
size: -
J: TRBJ1-1
V: TRBV6-1
CDR3: CATSPPGRGTEAFF
DNA: TGTGCCACCTCCCCCCCAGGGCGGGGGACTGAAGCTTTCTTT

D: TRBD1
size: -
J: TRBJ1-6
V: TRBV6-5
CDR3: CASNRFWDSGSPLHF
DNA: TGTGCCAGCAATAGATTTTGGGACAGTGGGTCACCCCTCCACTTT

D: TRBD2
size: -
J: TRBJ2-2
V: TRBV5-4
CDR3: CASSRGGLAGGLNTGELFF
DNA: TGTGCCAGCAGCCGGGGGGGACTAGCGGGAGGTTTGAACACCGGGGAGCTGTTTTTT

D: -
size: -
J: TRBJ2-4
V: TRBV11-2
CDR3: CASSLFSMAKNIQYF
DNA: TGTGCCAGCAGCTTATTTTCGATGGCCAAAAACATTCAGTACTTC

D: -
size: -
J: TRBJ2-7
V: TRBV19
CDR3: CASTPGGRGEQYF
DNA: TGTGCCAGTACCCCGGGGGGCCGCGGCGAGCAGTACTTC

D: -
size: -
J: TRBJ1-2
V: TRBV5-1
CDR3: CASSLFRGPNYGYTF
DNA: TGCGCCAGCAGCTTGTTTCGGGGCCCGAACTATGGCTACACCTTC

D: TRBD1
size: -
J: TRBJ1-4
V: TRBV3-1/TRBV3-2
CDR3: CASSQNKVGTGNEKLFF
DNA: TGTGCCAGCAGCCAGAATAAAGTCGGGACAGGCAATGAAAAACTGTTTTTT

D: -
size: -
J: TRBJ2-7
V: TRBV6-5
CDR3: CASSSPLGYEQYF
DNA: TGTGCCAGCAGCTCTCCGTTAGGTTACGAGCAGTACTTC

D: -
size: -
J: TRBJ1-2
V: TRBV19
CDR3: CASSIQLNYGYTF
DNA: TGTGCCAGTAGTATCCAGCTTAACTATGGCTACACCTTC

D: -
size: -
J: TRBJ2-1
V: TRBV19
CDR3: CASSIHGGPNEQFF
DNA: TGTGCCAGTAGTATTCACGGTGGGCCCAATGAGCAGTTCTTC

D: -
size: -
J: TRBJ1-2
V: TRBV2
CDR3: CALASGAENGYTF
DNA: TGTGCCTTAGCAAGTGGGGCAGAAAACGGCTACACCTTC

D: -
size: -
J: TRBJ1-1
V: TRBV11-2
CDR3: CASSLAAGLNTEAFF
DNA: TGTGCCAGCAGCTTAGCGGCGGGTCTGAACACTGAAGCTTTCTTT

D: -
size: -
J: TRBJ1-1
V: TRBV7-2
CDR3: CASSLGGETEAFF
DNA: TGTGCCAGCAGCCTGGGGGGTGAGACTGAAGCTTTCTTT

D: -
size: -
J: TRBJ2-1
V: TRBV7-9
CDR3: CATPRGQLGFEYNEQFF
DNA: TGTGCCACCCCACGAGGACAGTTGGGTTTTGAGTACAATGAGCAGTTCTTC

D: -
size: -
J: TRBJ1-5
V: TRBV30
CDR3: CAWSLGSSSNQPQHF
DNA: TGTGCCTGGAGCCTCGGGAGTTCTAGCAATCAGCCCCAGCATTTT

D: -
size: once
J: TRBJ1-2
V: TRBV27
CDR3: CASSSRGAKDPGYTF
DNA: TGTGCCAGCAGTTCTCGGGGGGCCAAGGACCCTGGCTACACCTTC

D: -
size: once
J: TRBJ2-7
V: TRBV9
CDR3: CASSVAEGKAEQYF
DNA: TGTGCCAGCAGCGTAGCTGAGGGTAAGGCCGAGCAGTACTTC

D: TRBD1
size: -
J: TRBJ2-7
V: TRBV3-1/TRBV3-2
CDR3: CASSPWTGSGEQYF
DNA: TGTGCCAGCAGCCCCTGGACAGGGAGTGGGGAGCAGTACTTC

D: -
size: -
J: TRBJ1-6
V: TRBV6-1
CDR3: CASSDLDHSPLHF
DNA: TGTGCCAGCAGTGATTTGGACCATTCACCCCTCCACTTT

D: -
size: -
J: TRBJ1-3
V: TRBV9
CDR3: CASSVGGTGNTIYF
DNA: TGTGCCAGCAGCGTAGGGGGGACTGGAAACACCATATATTTT

D: TRBD1
size: -
J: TRBJ2-7
V: TRBV7-9
CDR3: CASSPNRGYYEQYF
DNA: TGTGCCAGCAGCCCCAACAGGGGTTACTACGAGCAGTACTTC

D: -
size: once
J: TRBJ1-5
V: TRBV11-2
CDR3: CASSVGPGNQPQHF
DNA: TGTGCCAGCAGCGTAGGCCCCGGCAATCAGCCCCAGCATTTT

D: -
size: -
J: TRBJ1-5
V: TRBV19
CDR3: CASNSGIGQPQHF
DNA: TGTGCCAGTAATTCGGGTATCGGTCAGCCCCAGCATTTT

D: -
size: -
J: TRBJ1-5
V: TRBV28
CDR3: CASSTPGGFHSNQPQHF
DNA: TGTGCCAGCAGTACTCCCGGGGGTTTTCATAGCAATCAGCCCCAGCATTTT

D: -
size: once
J: TRBJ1-1
V: TRBV5-1
CDR3: CAIMTGHAWEAFF
DNA: TGCGCCATTATGACCGGCCATGCTTGGGAAGCTTTCTTT

D: -
size: -
J: TRBJ1-6
V: TRBV4-1
CDR3: CASSQKRAISPLHF
DNA: TGCGCCAGCAGCCAAAAGAGGGCCATTTCACCCCTCCACTTT